The rows below give T cell receptor beta chains drawn from one sample of a study of CD8 T cells in ankylosing spondylitis. Using its own MiXCR run on the 5' RACE reads, TCRdb lists one record per CDR3 protein. The sample lists fewer than 550,000 distinct CDR3 sequences, under 5.5% occurring once. Sequenced input: blood, either unsorted or a sorted T cell fraction (not recorded which). These receptors were taken from a male donor with ankylosing spondylitis. Both conserved end residues are part of each CDR3. The order of the fields is V gene, J gene, D gene, CDR3 protein. A D gene is named only where the DNA matches it firmly.

TRBV29-1	TRBJ2-1	NA	CSVWTGGAEQFF
TRBV4-2	TRBJ2-2	NA	CASSQAGGAGELFF
TRBV11-2	TRBJ2-1	NA	CASSLDSLTGQPNEQFF
TRBV20-1	TRBJ2-2	TRBD2	CSARDPLAGHGELFF
TRBV12-3/TRBV12-4	TRBJ1-2	NA	CASSLGGLAYGYTF
TRBV9	TRBJ2-7	TRBD1	CASSVEGAASSYEQYF
TRBV18	TRBJ2-5	TRBD1	CASSPGTGPQETQYF
TRBV5-6	TRBJ1-4	TRBD1	CASSPQPGQGYEKLFF
TRBV7-9	TRBJ2-2	NA	CASSQSGNTGELFF
TRBV11-3	TRBJ2-7	NA	CASSLGGTARVQYF
TRBV7-9	TRBJ2-7	TRBD1	CASSISQGAMDEQYF
TRBV24-1	TRBJ2-1	NA	CATREGTYNEQFF
TRBV4-1	TRBJ2-2	TRBD1	CASSQEGGQGSGRAGELFF
TRBV12-3/TRBV12-4	TRBJ1-5	NA	CASSLSREPQHF
TRBV6-1	TRBJ2-7	TRBD2	CASSFSGGSSYEQYF
TRBV24-1	TRBJ2-2	TRBD1	CATSDRDRGTGELFF
TRBV18	TRBJ2-5	NA	CASSLTRAETQYF